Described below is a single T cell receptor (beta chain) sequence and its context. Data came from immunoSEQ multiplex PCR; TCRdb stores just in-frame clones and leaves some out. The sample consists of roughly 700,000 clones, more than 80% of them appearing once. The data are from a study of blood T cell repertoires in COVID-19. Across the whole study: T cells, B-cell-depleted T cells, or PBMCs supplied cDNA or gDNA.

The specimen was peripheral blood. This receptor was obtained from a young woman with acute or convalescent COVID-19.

The CDR3 DNA reads TGTGCCAGCAGTCCGGGACAGGCGAACACTGAAGCTTTCTTT. It translates to CASSPGQANTEAFF. The V gene is TRBV6-2 or TRBV6-3, the J gene TRBJ1-1; 8 nucleotides match TRBD1. This CDR3 region has 14 residues. Germline V lookup: CDR1 MNHEY, CDR2 SVGEGT. The V gene end was trimmed by 5 bases and the J gene end by 1 base; junction bases not matched to a gene: 3.